This passage covers 12 T cell receptor beta chains from one sample sequenced in a study of cytomegalovirus exposure and HLA in healthy donors. Vbeta (60) and Jbeta (13) primers were used in the PCR. Sequencing was performed with immunoSEQ multiplex PCR; in TCRdb, only in-frame clones are kept and a portion is missing. The profile shows roughly 170,000 clones, about four fifths of them singletons. Sequencing input: PBMCs. The receptors were gathered from a male donor in good health and CMV-seronegative.

This rearrangement joins TRBV5-1 to TRBJ2-2, with 16 bases identical to TRBD2. There are 18 residues in the CDR3. The germline CDR1 and CDR2 sequences are SGHRS and YFSETQ. The V and J ends lost 4 bases and 1 base, in that order; junction bases with no gene match: 4. Written as DNA, the CDR3 is TGCGCCAGCAGCCCCGGGACTAGCGGGGGGGTGAACACCGGGGAGCTGTTTTTT. Amino acid sequence: CASSPGTSGGVNTGELFF. Complete variable domain (other parts from reference TRBV5-1 and TRBJ2-2): KAGVTQTPRYLIKTRGQQVTLSCSPISGHRSVSWYQQTPGQGLQFLFEYFSETQRNKGNFPGRFSGRQFSNSRSEMNVSTLELGDSALYLCASSPGTSGGVNTGELFFGEGSRLTVL.

The chain links TRBV28 to TRBJ2-7; the D is unclear. V was cut by 8 bases and J by 4 bases, with 18 bases left in between. This CDR3 is 14 amino acids long. Germline lookup yields CDR1 MDHEN and CDR2 SYDVKM. DNA for the CDR3: TGTGCCAGCTTAAATCTCGAAACTCCTTACGAGCAGTACTTC. Protein sequence: CASLNLETPYEQYF.

The chain carries TRBV18 and TRBJ2-1; 7 nucleotides match TRBD2. CDR1 and CDR2 (germline): KGHSH, LQKENI. This CDR3 contains 18 residues. The junction had 18 bases not matched to a gene; V was cut back by 3 bases and J by 7 bases. CDR3 nucleotide sequence: TGTGCCAGCTCACCGGGACGGCGTAGGGCGGGAGTGGGAAATGAGCAGTTCTTC. Encoded protein: CASSPGRRRAGVGNEQFF.

The chain is built from TRBV9 and TRBJ2-1, with 11 bases matching TRBD2. The germline V gene has CDR1 SGDLS and CDR2 YYNGEE. V trimming: 0 bases; J trimming: 7 bases; junction bases outside the gene matches: 12. The CDR3 loop spans 18 amino acids. In nucleotides, the CDR3 is TGTGCCAGCAGCGTAGGATCTTTGCTAGCGGGAGGTTTTAATGAGCAGTTCTTC. Encoded protein: CASSVGSLLAGGFNEQFF.

In DNA form, the CDR3 reads TGTGCCAGCAGCGTGTACTATGGCTACACCTTC. It specifies CASSVYYGYTF. This chain links TRBV25-1 with TRBJ1-2; D unresolved. V dropped 6 bases and J dropped 3 bases, with 5 bases sitting between them. This CDR3 spans 11 amino acids. CDR1 and CDR2 from the germline V gene are MGHDK and SYGVNS.

The gene calls are TRBV6-5 and TRBJ2-7, with TRBD1 matching 7 bases. There are 13 residues in the CDR3. Germline CDR1 and CDR2: MNHEY and SVGAGI. Trimming took 6 bases from V and 7 from J; bases not matched to a gene: 9. The CDR3 region is CASRTPGGLEQYF. Written as DNA, the CDR3 is TGTGCCAGCAGAACACCAGGGGGTTTGGAGCAGTACTTC.

The chain recombines TRBV9 with TRBJ2-3; 10 nucleotides line up with TRBD2. The trim removed 0 bases at V and 9 bases at J, leaving 4 bases unmatched. This CDR3 region has 14 residues. Germline loops: CDR1 SGDLS, CDR2 YYNGEE. DNA for the CDR3: TGTGCCAGCAGCGTAGAGGCTAGCGGGAGAACGCAGTATTTT. It specifies CASSVEASGRTQYF.

CDR3 coding DNA: TGTGCCAGCACCCCTAGCGGGAGGGAATACGAGCAGTACTTC. It translates to CASTPSGREYEQYF. The rearrangement uses TRBV28 and TRBJ2-7, with TRBD2 identical over 12 bases. The CDR3 runs to 14 residues. V gave up 7 bases and J gave up 4 bases; unmatched junction bases: 5. Germline CDR1 reads MDHEN; CDR2 reads SYDVKM.

This chain joins TRBV7-2 and TRBJ2-1; TRBD2 matches at 10 bases. The V gene's germline CDR1 is SGHTA and CDR2 FQGNSA. The CDR3 consists of 15 residues. After removal of 3 bases from V and 6 bases from J, the junction contained 5 bases not matched to a gene. The CDR3 DNA reads as TGTGCCAGCAGCTTCCAGGCTAGCGGGAGCAATGAGCAGTTCTTC. It yields the protein CASSFQASGSNEQFF.

Comment on this clone: An end of the junction does not agree with germline; a read error may underlie this. The gene calls are TRBV7-9 and TRBJ2-4, with 7 bases fitting TRBD1. Per the germline V gene, CDR1 is SEHNR and CDR2 is FQNEAQ (reference sequence). This CDR3 contains 14 residues. The CDR3 sequence is CSSSPRQGRNIQYF. The CDR3 nucleotides are TGTTCCAGCAGTCCCCGACAGGGTCGGAACATTCAGTACTTC.

The rearrangement uses TRBV7-9 and TRBJ2-5; D gene uncertain. The J call may be wrong; the DNA end is better matched by TRBJ2-7. Germline V gives CDR1 SEHNR, CDR2 FQNEAQ (reference sequence). The CDR3 length is 15 residues. The CDR3 here is CASSPMLGLSYEQYF. DNA of the CDR3: TGTGCCAGCAGCCCTATGCTAGGCCTCTCCTACGAGCAGTACTTC.

This clone has just one count. The rearrangement uses TRBV9 and TRBJ1-6; 7 bases line up with TRBD1. Germline assignment: CDR1 SGDLS and CDR2 YYNGEE. V was pared by 0 bases and J by 12 bases, with 12 bases of the junction left unmatched. This CDR3 is 16 amino acids long. Written as DNA, the CDR3 is TGTGCCAGCAGCGTAGGTGTTGGGACAGCGCCAGGACCCCTCCACTTT. This gives the protein CASSVGVGTAPGPLHF.